These 16 T cell receptor beta chains share one sample of origin, sequenced in a study. Tregs were sorted as CD4+CD25+CD127-/low cells. TCRdb redid the calling of the 5' RACE reads with MiXCR, one entry per CDR3 protein. The sample lists 35,000 to 45,000 distinct CDR3 sequences; around a fifth were seen once. The sample consisted of Tregs sorted from a lymph node. These receptors were obtained from a female donor with breast cancer.

As to this clonotype: A much bigger clone sits one base away, suggesting this may be a read error. The J gene is TRBJ2-4, the V gene TRBV7-2; TRBD2 is a possible D gene (5 bases). CDR1 SGHTA and CDR2 FQGNSA come from the germline V gene. This CDR3 comprises 15 residues. CDR3 coding DNA: TGTGCCGGCAGCTTAGGAGGCGCAGCCAAAAACATTCAGTACTTC. Encoded protein: CAGSLGGAAKNIQYF.

This clonotype was counted at least ten times. The chain links TRBV20-1 to TRBJ2-7; D may be TRBD1 (5 bases). The CDR3 spans 14 residues. Germline CDR1 DFQATT, CDR2 SNEGSKA (reference sequence). The V end lost 3 bases, the J end lost 0 bases, and 12 bases lay between the germline ends. CDR3 nucleotide sequence: TGCAGTGCTAGTGGGCTCAGGGTCTCCTACGAGCAGTACTTC. Translation: CSASGLRVSYEQYF.

The chain carries TRBV7-3 and TRBJ2-1; TRBD2 agrees at 7 bases. Looked up from germline, CDR1 is SGHTA and CDR2 is FQGTGA. V shed 5 bases, J shed 7 bases, and the junction held 11 bases outside the gene matches. The CDR3 sequence is 15 residues long. CDR3 region: CASSPTAGPANEQFF. The CDR3 DNA is TGTGCCAGCAGCCCAACAGCGGGACCAGCGAATGAGCAGTTCTTC.

This clonotype was counted a few times. The chain links TRBV20-1 to TRBJ2-7; D remains unclear. This CDR3 is 13 amino acids long. Trimming left V 6 bases short and J 3 bases short, with 15 bases between. Germline CDR1 reads DFQATT; CDR2 reads SNEGSKA (reference sequence). DNA of the CDR3: TGCAGTGCAAAGATGGGAACGGACTACGAGCAGTACTTC. Encoded protein: CSAKMGTDYEQYF.

The rearrangement links TRBV11-2 to TRBJ2-7; maybe TRBD1 (6 bases). Germline-derived CDR1 and CDR2 are SGHAT and FQNNGV. There are 16 residues in the CDR3. V lost 5 bases to trimming and J lost 3 bases, with 20 bases between them. For the CDR3, the DNA is TGTGCCAGCAGCCCCCATAGTAGCAGGGGCTACTACGAGCAGTACTTC. Residues: CASSPHSSRGYYEQYF.

There are a few counts of this clonotype. The gene calls are TRBV29-1 and TRBJ1-1; 7 bases agree with TRBD1. The germline CDR1 and CDR2 sequences are SQVTM and ANQGSEA. J was trimmed by 3 bases and V by 5 bases; bases with no gene match: 6. This CDR3 has 13 residues. CDR3 sequence: CSVSTGVDTEAFF. For the CDR3, the DNA is TGCAGCGTTTCAACAGGGGTGGACACTGAAGCTTTCTTT. Using reference TRBV29-1 and TRBJ1-1 for the parts outside the CDR3, the full variable domain is SAVISQKPSRDICQRGTSLTIQCQVDSQVTMMFWYRQQPGQSLTLIATANQGSEATYESGFVIDKFPISRPNLTFSTLTVSNMSPEDSSIYLCSVSTGVDTEAFFGQGTRLTVV.

The chain joins TRBV28 to TRBJ2-5, with 11 bases aligning to TRBD2. The CDR3 is 14 residues long. CDR1 and CDR2 from the germline V gene are MDHEN and SYDVKM. The junction had 9 bases not matched to a gene; V was cut back by 10 bases and J by 5 bases. The CDR3 sequence is CATTRLAGSETQYF. The CDR3 region has the DNA TGTGCCACCACTAGACTAGCGGGATCGGAGACCCAGTACTTC.

This clonotype was picked up many times. The chain recombines TRBV5-1 with TRBJ2-7; unclear D gene. The CDR3 runs to 11 residues. The V end was cut by 0 bases, the J end by 2 bases, with 0 bases between. Germline lookup yields CDR1 SGHRS and CDR2 YFSETQ. The CDR3 DNA follows: TGCGCCAGCAGCTTGGCCTACGAGCAGTACTTC. It is translated as CASSLAYEQYF.

As regards this clonotype: A much larger clone differs from this one at a single base, so this may be a read error. J is TRBJ2-7 and V is TRBV7-3, with 8 bases identical to TRBD1. The germline gives CDR1 SGHTA, CDR2 FQGTGA. The CDR3 loop spans 15 amino acids. Written as DNA, the CDR3 is TGTGCCGGCAGCCGCGGGACAGGCTCTACCCACGAGCAGTACTTC. Its translation is CAGSRGTGSTHEQYF.

Remarks on this clonotype: The junction departs from the called germline gene at one end, perhaps through a read error. The gene calls are TRBV28 and TRBJ2-5; 10 bases match TRBD2. Germline V gene lookup returns CDR1 MDHEN and CDR2 SYDVKM. The CDR3 covers 17 residues. Here the CDR3 DNA reads TGTGCCAGCAGTTTACGGCGCCTAGCGGGAGCGGCAGAGACCCGGTACTTC. Its translation is CASSLRRLAGAAETRYF.

This clonotype was counted a few times. V and J are TRBV4-2 and TRBJ2-7; 8 bases are a match to TRBD1. The CDR3 totals 15 residues. Germline V gives CDR1 LGHNA, CDR2 YNFKEQ. V trimming: 4 bases; J trimming: 3 bases; junction bases outside the gene matches: 8. The CDR3 here is CASSPGTGPGYEQYF. For the CDR3, the DNA is TGTGCCAGCAGCCCCGGGACAGGTCCTGGCTACGAGCAGTACTTC.

This clonotype was detected only a few times. The chain carries TRBV5-5 and TRBJ1-1; D not resolved. V was clipped by 4 bases and J by 7 bases, with 8 bases between them. The CDR3 consists of 11 residues. CDR1 and CDR2 from the germline V gene are SGHKS and YYEKEE (reference sequence). The DNA of the CDR3 is TGTGCCAGCAGCACCGGGAGTGAAGCTTTCTTT. It encodes CASSTGSEAFF.

V is TRBV6-5 and J is TRBJ1-1, with D unclear. The germline gives CDR1 MNHEY, CDR2 SVGAGI. Trimming stripped 5 bases from V and 1 base from J, with 8 bases between. The CDR3 consists of 13 residues. The CDR3 nucleotides are TGTGCCAGCAGTGTTGGATGGAACACTGAAGCTTTCTTT. Amino acid sequence: CASSVGWNTEAFF.

This clonotype was observed a few times. The gene calls are TRBV11-3 and TRBJ1-2; no clear D. Germline-derived CDR1 and CDR2 are SGHNT and YENEEA. The CDR3 loop spans 15 amino acids. V dropped 7 bases and J dropped 5 bases, with 20 bases sitting between them. As DNA, the CDR3 is TGTGCCAGCAAACCAGACCATCCGGATGTTTATGGCTACACCTTC. Translating gives CASKPDHPDVYGYTF.

There are a few counts of this clonotype. This sequence joins TRBV4-1 and TRBJ1-2; TRBD1 aligns across 7 bases. This CDR3 is built from 18 residues. After removal of 0 bases from V and 1 base from J, the junction contained 11 bases not matched to a gene. CDR1 and CDR2 from the germline V gene are MGHRA and YSYEKL. CDR3 protein: CASSQDLVGRGFNYGYTF. The DNA for the CDR3 is TGCGCCAGCAGCCAAGATTTGGTGGGCAGGGGGTTTAACTATGGCTACACCTTC.

This clonotype has ten or more counts. The chain couples TRBV4-1 to TRBJ2-1; 13 nucleotides line up with TRBD2. The CDR3 is 18 amino acids. Germline CDR1 reads MGHRA; CDR2 reads YSYEKL. Trimming cost V 2 bases and J 9 bases; bases outside gene matches: 13. The CDR3 protein is CASSQPTSGRGEGAEQFF. The CDR3 bases are TGCGCCAGCAGCCAACCCACTAGCGGGAGGGGCGAGGGGGCTGAGCAGTTCTTC.